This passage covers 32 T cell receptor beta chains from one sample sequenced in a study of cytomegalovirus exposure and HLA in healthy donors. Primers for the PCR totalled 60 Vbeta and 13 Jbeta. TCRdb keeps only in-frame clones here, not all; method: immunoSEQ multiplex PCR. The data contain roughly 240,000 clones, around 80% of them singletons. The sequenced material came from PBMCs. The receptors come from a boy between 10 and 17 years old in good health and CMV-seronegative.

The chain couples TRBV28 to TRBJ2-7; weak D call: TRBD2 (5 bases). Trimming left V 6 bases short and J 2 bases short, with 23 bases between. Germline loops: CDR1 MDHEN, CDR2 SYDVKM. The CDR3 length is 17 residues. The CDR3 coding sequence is TGTGCCAGCAGCGCCGTAAGTATAAGAGGAGGCCCCTACGAGCAGTACTTC. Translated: CASSAVSIRGGPYEQYF. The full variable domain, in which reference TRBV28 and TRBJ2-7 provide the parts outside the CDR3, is DVKVTQSSRYLVKRTGEKVFLECVQDMDHENMFWYRQDPGLGLRLIYFSYDVKMKEKGDIPEGYSVSREKKERFSLILESASTNQTSMYLCASSAVSIRGGPYEQYFGPGTRLTVT.

The CDR3 sequence is CASSLLPGLGVSSYNEQFF. CDR3 in DNA: TGTGCCAGCAGCCTACTACCGGGACTAGGGGTCAGCTCCTACAATGAGCAGTTCTTC. The chain couples TRBV7-9 to TRBJ2-1; 8 nucleotides agree with TRBD2. Germline V gene data show CDR1 as SEHNR and CDR2 as FQNEAQ (reference sequence). The CDR3 loop spans 19 amino acids. V shed 5 bases and J 0 bases; nucleotides not matched to a gene: 15.

CDR3 DNA: TGTGCCTGGAGTCCACTAGCGGGGGGGGTCGGGGAGCTGTTTTTT. Its protein product is CAWSPLAGGVGELFF. The V and J genes are TRBV30 and TRBJ2-2; 13 nucleotides match TRBD2. The CDR3 runs to 15 residues. Per germline, CDR1 GTSNPN and CDR2 SVGIG (reference sequence). V lost 2 bases and J lost 7; bases outside the gene matches: 4.

For the CDR3, the DNA is TGTGCCAGCAGTCGGGACATCCTTACCCGAGAGACCCAGTACTTC. Translation gives CASSRDILTRETQYF. The chain carries TRBV6-5 and TRBJ2-5, with a weak D call TRBD1 (6 bases). Germline CDR1 MNHEY, CDR2 SVGAGI. The V end was cut by 5 bases, the J end by 4 bases, with 17 bases between. CDR3 size: 15 residues.

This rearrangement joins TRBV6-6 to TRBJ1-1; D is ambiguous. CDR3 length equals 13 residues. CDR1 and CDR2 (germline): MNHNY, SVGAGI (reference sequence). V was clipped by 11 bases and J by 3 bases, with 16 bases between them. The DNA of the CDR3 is TGTGCCGCCAGAGGGTATCGGGACACTGAAGCTTTCTTT. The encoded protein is CAARGYRDTEAFF.

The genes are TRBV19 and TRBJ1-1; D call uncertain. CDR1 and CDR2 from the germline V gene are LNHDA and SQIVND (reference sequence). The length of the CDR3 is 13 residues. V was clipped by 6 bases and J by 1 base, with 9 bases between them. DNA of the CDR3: TGTGCCAGTAGCGAACAGAGGAACACTGAAGCTTTCTTT. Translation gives CASSEQRNTEAFF. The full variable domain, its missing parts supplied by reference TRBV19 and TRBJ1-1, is DGGITQSPKYLFRKEGQNVTLSCEQNLNHDAMYWYRQDPGQGLRLIYYSQIVNDFQKGDIAEGYSVSREKKESFPLTVTSAQKNPTAFYLCASSEQRNTEAFFGQGTRLTVV.

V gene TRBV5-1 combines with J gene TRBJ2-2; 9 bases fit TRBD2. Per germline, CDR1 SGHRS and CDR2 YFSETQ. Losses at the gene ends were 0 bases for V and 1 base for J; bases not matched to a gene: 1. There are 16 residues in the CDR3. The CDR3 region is CASSLGLAENTGELFF. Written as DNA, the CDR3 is TGCGCCAGCAGCTTGGGACTAGCGGAGAACACCGGGGAGCTGTTTTTT.

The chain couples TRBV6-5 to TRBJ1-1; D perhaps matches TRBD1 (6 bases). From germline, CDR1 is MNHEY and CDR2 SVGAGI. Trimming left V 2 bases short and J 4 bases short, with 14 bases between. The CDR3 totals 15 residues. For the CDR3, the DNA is TGTGCCAGCAGTTACCCAGGGGCTTGGCGCACTGAAGCTTTCTTT. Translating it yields CASSYPGAWRTEAFF.

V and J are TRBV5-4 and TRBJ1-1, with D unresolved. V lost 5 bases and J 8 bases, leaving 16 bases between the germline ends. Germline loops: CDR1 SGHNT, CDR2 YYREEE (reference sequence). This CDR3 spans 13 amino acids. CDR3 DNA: TGTGCCAGCAGTCTGAGGGTGATGACGGAAGCTTTCTTT. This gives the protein CASSLRVMTEAFF. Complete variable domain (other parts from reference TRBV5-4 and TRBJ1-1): ETGVTQSPTHLIKTRGQQVTLRCSSQSGHNTVSWYQQALGQGPQFIFQYYREEENGRGNFPPRFSGLQFPNYSSELNVNALELDDSALYLCASSLRVMTEAFFGQGTRLTVV.

Here the CDR3 reads CASSYRAGEYRNTIYF. As DNA, the CDR3 is TGTGCCAGCAGTTACCGCGCAGGGGAGTATAGAAACACCATATATTTT. The chain recombines TRBV6-6 with TRBJ1-3; weak D call: TRBD1 (6 bases). Germline CDR1 is MNHNY and CDR2 is SVGAGI (reference sequence). This CDR3 comprises 16 residues. Trimming removed 2 bases from V and 5 bases from J, with 16 bases in between.

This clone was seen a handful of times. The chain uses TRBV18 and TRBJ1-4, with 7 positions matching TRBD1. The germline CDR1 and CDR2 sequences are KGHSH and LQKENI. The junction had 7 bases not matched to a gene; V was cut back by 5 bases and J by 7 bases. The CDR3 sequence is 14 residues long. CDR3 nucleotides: TGTGCCAGCTCAACGACAGGGTTTACTGAAAAACTGTTTTTT. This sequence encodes CASSTTGFTEKLFF.

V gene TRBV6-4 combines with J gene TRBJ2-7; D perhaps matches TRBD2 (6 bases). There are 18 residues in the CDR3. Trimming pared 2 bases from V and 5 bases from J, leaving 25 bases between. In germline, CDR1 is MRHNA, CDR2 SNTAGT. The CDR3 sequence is CASSDPQWVAGPNHEQYF. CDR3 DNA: TGTGCCAGCAGTGACCCCCAGTGGGTTGCGGGACCCAACCACGAGCAGTACTTC.

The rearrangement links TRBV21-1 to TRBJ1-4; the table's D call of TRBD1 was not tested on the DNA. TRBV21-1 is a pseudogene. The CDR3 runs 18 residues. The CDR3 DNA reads TGTGCCAAGGCCCGGGACAGGGCCCGAGTTGCAACTAATGAAAAACTGTTTTTT. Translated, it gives CAKARDRARVATNEKLFF.

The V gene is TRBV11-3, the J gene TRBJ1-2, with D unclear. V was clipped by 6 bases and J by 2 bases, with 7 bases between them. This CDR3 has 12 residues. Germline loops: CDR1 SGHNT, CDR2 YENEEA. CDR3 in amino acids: CASSASNYGYTF. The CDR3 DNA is TGTGCCAGCAGTGCAAGCAACTATGGCTACACCTTC.

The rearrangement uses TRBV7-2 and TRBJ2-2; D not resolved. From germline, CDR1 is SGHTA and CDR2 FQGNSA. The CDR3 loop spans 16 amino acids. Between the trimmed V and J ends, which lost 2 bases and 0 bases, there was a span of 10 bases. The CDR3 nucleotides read TGTGCCAGCAGCTTAACACCATACCCGAACACCGGGGAGCTGTTTTTT. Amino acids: CASSLTPYPNTGELFF. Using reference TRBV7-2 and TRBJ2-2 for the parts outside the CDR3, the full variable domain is GAGVSQSPSNKVTEKGKDVELRCDPISGHTALYWYRQSLGQGLEFLIYFQGNSAPDKSGLPSDRFSAERTGGSVSTLTIQRTQQEDSAVYLCASSLTPYPNTGELFFGEGSRLTVL.

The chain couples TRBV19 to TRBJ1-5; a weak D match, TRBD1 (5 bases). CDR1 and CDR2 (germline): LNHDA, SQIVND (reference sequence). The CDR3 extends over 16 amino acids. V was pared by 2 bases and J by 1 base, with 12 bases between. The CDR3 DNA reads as TGTGCCAGTAGTATAAGGACATCCGAAAGCAATCAGCCCCAGCATTTT. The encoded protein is CASSIRTSESNQPQHF.

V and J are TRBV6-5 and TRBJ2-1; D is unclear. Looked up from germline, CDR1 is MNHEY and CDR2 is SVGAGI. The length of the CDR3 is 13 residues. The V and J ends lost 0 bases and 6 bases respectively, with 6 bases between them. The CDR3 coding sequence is TGTGCCAGCAGTTACTCTCCGGGCAATGAGCAGTTCTTC. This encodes CASSYSPGNEQFF.

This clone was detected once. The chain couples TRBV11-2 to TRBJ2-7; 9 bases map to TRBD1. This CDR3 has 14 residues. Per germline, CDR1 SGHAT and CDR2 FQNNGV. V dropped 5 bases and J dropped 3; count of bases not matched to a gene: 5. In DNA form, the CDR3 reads TGTGCCAGCAGCCAGGACAGGGGATTCTACGAGCAGTACTTC. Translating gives CASSQDRGFYEQYF.

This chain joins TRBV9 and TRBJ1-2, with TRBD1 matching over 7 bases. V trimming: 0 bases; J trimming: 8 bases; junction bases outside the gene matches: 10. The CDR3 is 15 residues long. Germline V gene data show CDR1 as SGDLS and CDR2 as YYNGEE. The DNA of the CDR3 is TGTGCCAGCAGCGTAGAGGGGGCGCCGGGAGGGGGCTACACCTTC. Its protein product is CASSVEGAPGGGYTF.

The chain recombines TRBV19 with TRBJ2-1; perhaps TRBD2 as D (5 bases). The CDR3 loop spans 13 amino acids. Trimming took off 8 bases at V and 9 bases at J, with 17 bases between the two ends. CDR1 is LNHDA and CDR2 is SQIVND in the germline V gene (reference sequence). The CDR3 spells CASGWEQGREQFF. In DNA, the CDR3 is TGTGCCAGTGGGTGGGAGCAAGGACGTGAGCAGTTCTTC.

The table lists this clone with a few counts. Here the CDR3 DNA reads TGTGCCAGCAGTTACGGGCAGGGAATCTACAATGAGCAGTTCTTC. The encoded protein is CASSYGQGIYNEQFF. The chain combines TRBV6-6 with TRBJ2-1, with a possible D match to TRBD1 (5 bases). V was shortened by 2 bases and J by 3 bases, with 11 bases between the two germline ends. The CDR3 loop spans 15 amino acids. CDR1 is MNHNY, CDR2 SVGAGI, per germline (reference sequence).

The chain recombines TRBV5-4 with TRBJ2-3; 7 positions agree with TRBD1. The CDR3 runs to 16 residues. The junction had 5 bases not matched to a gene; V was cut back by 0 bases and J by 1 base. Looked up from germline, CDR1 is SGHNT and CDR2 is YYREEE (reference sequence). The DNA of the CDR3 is TGTGCCAGCAGCTTGGGTTTCGACAGGGGCACAGATACGCAGTATTTT. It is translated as CASSLGFDRGTDTQYF.

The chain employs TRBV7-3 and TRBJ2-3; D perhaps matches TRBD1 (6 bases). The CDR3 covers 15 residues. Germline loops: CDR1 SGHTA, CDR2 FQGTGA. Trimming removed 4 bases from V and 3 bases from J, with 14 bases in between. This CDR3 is CASSSTGTRTDTQYF. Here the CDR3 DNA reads TGTGCCAGCAGCTCCACCGGGACACGTACAGATACGCAGTATTTT.

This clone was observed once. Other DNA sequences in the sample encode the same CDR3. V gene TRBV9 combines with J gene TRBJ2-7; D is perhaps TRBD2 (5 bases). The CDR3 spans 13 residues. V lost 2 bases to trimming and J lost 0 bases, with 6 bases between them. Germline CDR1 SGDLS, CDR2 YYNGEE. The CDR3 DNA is TGTGCCAGCAGCGTTGGGAGCTCCTACGAGCAGTACTTC. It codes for CASSVGSSYEQYF.

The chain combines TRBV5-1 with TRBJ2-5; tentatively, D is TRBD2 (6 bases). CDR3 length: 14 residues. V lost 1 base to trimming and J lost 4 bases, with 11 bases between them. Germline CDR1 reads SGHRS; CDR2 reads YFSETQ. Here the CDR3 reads CASSLYASAETQYF. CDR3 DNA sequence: TGCGCCAGCAGCTTGTATGCTAGCGCAGAGACCCAGTACTTC.

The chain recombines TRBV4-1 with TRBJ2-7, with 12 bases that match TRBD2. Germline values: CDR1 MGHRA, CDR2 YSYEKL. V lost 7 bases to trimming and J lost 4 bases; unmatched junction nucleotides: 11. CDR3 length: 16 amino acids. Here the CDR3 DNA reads TGCGCCAGCACCGCGGAGCCTAGCGGGAGGGTTTACGAGCAGTACTTC. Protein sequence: CASTAEPSGRVYEQYF.

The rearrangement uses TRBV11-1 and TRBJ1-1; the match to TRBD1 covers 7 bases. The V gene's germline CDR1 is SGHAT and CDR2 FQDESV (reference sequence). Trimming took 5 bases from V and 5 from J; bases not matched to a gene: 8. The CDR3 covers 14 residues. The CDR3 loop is CASSIGRGETEAFF. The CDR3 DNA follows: TGTGCCAGCAGCATCGGCAGGGGGGAAACTGAAGCTTTCTTT.

CDR3 in DNA: TGTGCCAGCCGGGACAGGGGTTCCTACGAGCAGTACTTC. Its protein is CASRDRGSYEQYF. This rearrangement joins TRBV6-1 to TRBJ2-7; 10 bases line up with TRBD1. V was clipped by 8 bases and J by 1 base; unmatched bases: 2. CDR1 and CDR2 (germline): MNHNS, SASEGT. The CDR3 sequence is 13 residues long.

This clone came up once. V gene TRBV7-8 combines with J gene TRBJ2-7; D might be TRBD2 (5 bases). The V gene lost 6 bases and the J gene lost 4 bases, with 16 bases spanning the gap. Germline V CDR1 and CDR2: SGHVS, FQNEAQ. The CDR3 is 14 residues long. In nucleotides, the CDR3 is TGTGCCAGCAGACGGGGAGAGCCTACTTACGAGCAGTACTTC. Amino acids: CASRRGEPTYEQYF.

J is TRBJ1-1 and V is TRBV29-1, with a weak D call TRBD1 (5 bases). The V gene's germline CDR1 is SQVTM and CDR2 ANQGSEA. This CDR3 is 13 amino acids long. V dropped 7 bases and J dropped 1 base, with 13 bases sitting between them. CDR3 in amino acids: CSAQPGGNTEAFF. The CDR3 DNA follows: TGCAGCGCCCAACCCGGGGGGAACACTGAAGCTTTCTTT.

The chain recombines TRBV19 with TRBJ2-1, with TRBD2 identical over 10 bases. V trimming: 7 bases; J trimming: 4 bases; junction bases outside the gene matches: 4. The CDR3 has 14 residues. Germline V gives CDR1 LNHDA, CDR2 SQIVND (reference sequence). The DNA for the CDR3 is TGTGCCAGTAAACCAGCGGGGGGGTACAATGAGCAGTTCTTC. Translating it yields CASKPAGGYNEQFF.

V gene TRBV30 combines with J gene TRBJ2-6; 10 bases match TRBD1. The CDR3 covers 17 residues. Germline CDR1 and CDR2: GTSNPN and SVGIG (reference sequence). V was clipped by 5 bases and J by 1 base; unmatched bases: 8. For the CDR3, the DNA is TGTGCCTGGCGGGGACAGGGGTTGTTTTCTGGGGCCAACGTCCTGACTTTC. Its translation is CAWRGQGLFSGANVLTF.